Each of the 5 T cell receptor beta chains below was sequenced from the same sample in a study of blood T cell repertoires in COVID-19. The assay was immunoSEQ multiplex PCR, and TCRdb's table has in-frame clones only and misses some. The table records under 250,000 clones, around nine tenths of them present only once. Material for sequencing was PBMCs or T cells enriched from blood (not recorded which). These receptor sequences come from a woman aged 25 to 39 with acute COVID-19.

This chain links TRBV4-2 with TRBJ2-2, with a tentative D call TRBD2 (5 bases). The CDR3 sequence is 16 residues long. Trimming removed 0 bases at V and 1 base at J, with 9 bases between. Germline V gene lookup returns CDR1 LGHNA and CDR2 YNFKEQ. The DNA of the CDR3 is TGTGCCAGCAGCCAAGAAGGACGGGGGAACACCGGGGAGCTGTTTTTT. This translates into CASSQEGRGNTGELFF.

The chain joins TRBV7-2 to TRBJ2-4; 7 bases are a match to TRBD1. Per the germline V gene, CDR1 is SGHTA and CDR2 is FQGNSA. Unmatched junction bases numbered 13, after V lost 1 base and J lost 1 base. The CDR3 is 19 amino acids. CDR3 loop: CASSLETGVSPLAKNIQYF. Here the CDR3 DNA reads TGTGCCAGCAGCTTAGAAACAGGGGTCTCCCCCTTGGCCAAAAACATTCAGTACTTC.

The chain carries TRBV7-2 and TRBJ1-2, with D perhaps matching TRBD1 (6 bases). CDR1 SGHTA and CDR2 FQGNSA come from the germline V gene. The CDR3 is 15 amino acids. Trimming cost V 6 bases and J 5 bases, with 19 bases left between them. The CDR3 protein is CASRRSQGQGYGYTF. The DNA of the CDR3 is TGTGCCAGCAGGCGAAGCCAGGGTCAGGGGTATGGCTACACCTTC. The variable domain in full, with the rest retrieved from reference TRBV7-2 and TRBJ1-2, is GAGVSQSPSNKVTEKGKDVELRCDPISGHTALYWYRQSLGQGLEFLIYFQGNSAPDKSGLPSDRFSAERTGGSVSTLTIQRTQQEDSAVYLCASRRSQGQGYGYTFGSGTRLTVV.

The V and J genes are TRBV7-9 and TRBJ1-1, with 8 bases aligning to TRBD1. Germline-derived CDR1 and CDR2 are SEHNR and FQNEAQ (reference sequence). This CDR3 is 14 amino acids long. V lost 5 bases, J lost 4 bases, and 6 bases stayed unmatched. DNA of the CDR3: TGTGCCAGCAGCCCGAGGACAGGGATCACTGAAGCTTTCTTT. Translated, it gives CASSPRTGITEAFF.

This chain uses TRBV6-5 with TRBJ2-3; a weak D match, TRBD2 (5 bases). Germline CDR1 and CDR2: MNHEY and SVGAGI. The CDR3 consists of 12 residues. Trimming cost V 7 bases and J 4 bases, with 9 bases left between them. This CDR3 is CASTAGPDTQYF. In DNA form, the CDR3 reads TGTGCCAGCACGGCGGGCCCAGATACGCAGTATTTT.